This T cell receptor (beta chain) stems from a study of human T cells and chemical hapten exposure. Study as a whole: Mainly, slight library volume differences in the pool made TCR yields vary.

The germline CDR1 and CDR2 sequences are SEHNR and FQNEAQ (reference sequence). The CDR3 is 11 residues long. Deletions cut 5 bases from V and 8 bases from J, with 9 bases between. It was unfractionated whole blood from which total RNA was extracted. This clonotype has a handful of counts. Its antigen remains unidentified. Broader study findings: DPC sensitization did not alter TCRs above 1 in 1000 frequency.

Separate cDNA molecules received unique molecular identifiers, which the library attached to them. Study processing details: Counting gave a median of approximately 96,000 TCRs per sample, with values ranging from roughly 20,000 to 750,000. TCRdb passed the 5' RACE reads through MiXCR, listing each CDR3 protein once. The V and J calls were not made by the authors but by TCRdb's processing. The sample comprises 81,000 or so distinct CDR3 sequences, 7% to 8% of which are singletons, and under 2.5% rests with the top ten. The source is a male donor in good health. This chain uses TRBV7-9 with TRBJ1-1; no firm D call. This CDR3 reads CASSRTDEAFF. For the CDR3, the DNA is TGTGCCAGCAGCAGAACAGACGAAGCTTTCTTT.